This T cell receptor beta chain was sequenced for a study of T-cell memory formation after mild COVID-19. TCRdb re-analysed the 5' RACE reads in MiXCR, keeping a single row per CDR3 protein. The table has 400,000 to 500,000 distinct CDR3 sequences, over 15% seen once. The CDR3 is 15 residues long. Trimming removed 0 bases at V and 6 bases at J, with 12 bases between. The germline CDR1 and CDR2 sequences are SEHNR and FQNEAQ (reference sequence). J is TRBJ2-1 and V is TRBV7-9, with D possibly TRBD2 on 5 matching bases. Sequencing was performed on PBMCs or a T cell subset sorted from them (not recorded which). The source is a man aged 18 to 35 who had mild COVID-19 (a few samples of this study predate the infection). Cell type and time point are not known. DNA of the CDR3: TGTGCCAGCAGCTTAGCCGGGGTAATGCTCAATGAGCAGTTCTTC. Encoded protein: CASSLAGVMLNEQFF.